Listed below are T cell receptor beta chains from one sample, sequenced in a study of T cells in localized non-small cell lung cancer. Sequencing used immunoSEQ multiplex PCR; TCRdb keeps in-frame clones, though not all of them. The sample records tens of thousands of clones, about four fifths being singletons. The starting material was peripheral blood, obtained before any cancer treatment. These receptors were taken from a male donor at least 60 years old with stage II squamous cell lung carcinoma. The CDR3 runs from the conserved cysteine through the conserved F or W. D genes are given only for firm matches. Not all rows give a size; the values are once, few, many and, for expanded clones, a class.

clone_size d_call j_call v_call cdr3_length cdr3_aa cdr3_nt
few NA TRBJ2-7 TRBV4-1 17 CASSQEPSVGMGYEQYF TGCGCCAGCAGCCAAGAACCTAGCGTCGGGATGGGGTACGAGCAGTACTTC
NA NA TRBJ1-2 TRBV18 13 CASSLDSNYGYTF TGTGCCAGCTCACTAGACAGTAACTATGGCTACACCTTC
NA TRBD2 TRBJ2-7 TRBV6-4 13 CASRGLADYEQYF TGTGCCAGCAGGGGACTAGCGGACTACGAGCAGTACTTC
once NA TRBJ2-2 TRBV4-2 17 CASSQDRAGPSDGELFF TGTGCCAGCAGCCAAGATAGAGCAGGGCCATCGGACGGGGAGCTGTTTTTT
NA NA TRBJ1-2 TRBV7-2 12 CASSLTNYGYTF TGTGCCAGCAGCTTGACAAACTATGGCTACACCTTC
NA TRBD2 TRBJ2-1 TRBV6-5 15 CASTESGSSYNEQFF TGTGCCAGCACCGAGAGCGGGAGCTCCTACAATGAGCAGTTCTTC
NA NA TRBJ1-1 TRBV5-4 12 CASSLSVGETFF TGTGCCAGCAGCTTGAGTGTTGGGGAAACTTTCTTT
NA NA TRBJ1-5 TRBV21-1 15 CASSYQTCTVKPQHF TGTGCCAGCAGCTACCAGACCTGCACTGTGAAGCCCCAGCATTTT
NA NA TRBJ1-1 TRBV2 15 CASIRDSSGGTEAFF TGTGCCAGCATTAGGGACTCTTCAGGAGGGACTGAAGCTTTCTTT
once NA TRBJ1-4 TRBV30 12 CAWSGGGPKLFF TGTGCCTGGAGTGGGGGTGGGCCAAAACTGTTTTTT
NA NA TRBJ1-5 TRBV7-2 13 CASSSRTGPPQHF TGTGCCAGCAGCTCCCGAACAGGGCCGCCCCAGCATTTT
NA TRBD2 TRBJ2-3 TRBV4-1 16 CASSQEVAGGANTQYF TGCGCCAGCAGCCAAGAGGTGGCGGGGGGGGCAAATACGCAGTATTTT
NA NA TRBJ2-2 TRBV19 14 CASREGPNTGELFF TGTGCCAGTAGAGAGGGACCGAACACCGGGGAGCTGTTTTTT
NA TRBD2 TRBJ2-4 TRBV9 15 CASTKSGTPPSIQYF TGTGCCAGCACCAAAAGCGGGACGCCCCCTAGTATTCAGTACTTC
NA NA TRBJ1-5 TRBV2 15 CASRKGNSPNQPQHF TGTGCCAGCAGGAAGGGGAATTCCCCCAATCAGCCCCAGCATTTT
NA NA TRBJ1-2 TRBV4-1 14 CASSQDVRNYGYTF TGCGCCAGCAGCCAAGATGTCAGAAACTATGGCTACACCTTC
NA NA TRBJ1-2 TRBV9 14 CASSASGGPDGYTF TGTGCCAGCAGCGCTTCGGGGGGGCCCGATGGCTACACCTTC
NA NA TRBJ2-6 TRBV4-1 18 CASSQLGGWASGANVLTF TGCGCCAGCAGCCAACTGGGGGGTTGGGCGTCTGGGGCCAACGTCCTGACTTTC
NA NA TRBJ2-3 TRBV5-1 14 CASSLVGEEDTQYF TGCGCCAGCAGCTTGGTTGGGGAGGAGGATACGCAGTATTTT
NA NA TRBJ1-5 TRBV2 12 CASQGRRQPQHF TGTGCCAGCCAAGGACGTCGACAGCCCCAGCATTTT
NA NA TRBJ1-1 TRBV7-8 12 CASSLKGAEAFF TGTGCCAGCAGCTTAAAGGGGGCTGAAGCTTTCTTT
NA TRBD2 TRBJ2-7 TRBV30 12 CAWTSGDTEQYF TGTGCCTGGACTAGCGGAGATACCGAGCAGTACTTC
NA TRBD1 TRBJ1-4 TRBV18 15 CASSPYRGLREKLFF TGTGCCAGCTCACCCTACAGGGGGTTAAGAGAAAAACTGTTTTTT
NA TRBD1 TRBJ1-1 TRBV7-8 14 CASTPDRKNTEAFF TGTGCCAGCACCCCGGACAGGAAGAACACTGAAGCTTTCTTT
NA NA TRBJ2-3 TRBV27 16 CASSPGARISTDTQYF TGTGCCAGCAGCCCCGGGGCCCGAATCAGCACAGATACGCAGTATTTT
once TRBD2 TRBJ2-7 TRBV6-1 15 CASSDRGGASYEQYF TGTGCCAGCAGTGATCGCGGGGGGGCCTCCTACGAGCAGTACTTC
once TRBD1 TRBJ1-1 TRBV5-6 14 CASSLRDRVPEAFF TGTGCCAGCAGCTTGAGGGACAGGGTCCCTGAAGCTTTCTTT
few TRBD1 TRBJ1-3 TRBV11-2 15 CASSLRGPAGNTIYF TGTGCCAGCAGCTTAAGGGGGCCTGCTGGAAACACCATATATTTT
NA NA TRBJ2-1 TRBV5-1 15 CASSFGAGGLDEQFF TGCGCCAGCAGCTTTGGGGCAGGGGGACTCGATGAGCAGTTCTTC
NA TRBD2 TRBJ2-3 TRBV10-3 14 CAISASGVTDTQYF TGTGCCATCAGTGCTAGCGGGGTCACAGATACGCAGTATTTT
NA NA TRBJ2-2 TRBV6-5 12 CATGEYTGELFF TGTGCCACGGGAGAGTACACCGGGGAGCTGTTTTTT
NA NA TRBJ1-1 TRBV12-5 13 CASGLIRGTEAFF TGTGCTAGTGGTTTGATTAGGGGCACTGAAGCTTTCTTT
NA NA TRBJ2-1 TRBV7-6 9 CASSLARFF TGTGCCAGCAGCTTAGCGCGGTTCTTC
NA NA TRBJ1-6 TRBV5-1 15 CASSLSTDNHSPLHF TGCGCCAGCAGCTTGTCAACGGACAATCATTCACCCCTCCACTTT
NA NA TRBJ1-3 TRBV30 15 CAWSPRRARRNTIYF TGTGCCTGGAGTCCCCGCAGGGCCCGCAGAAACACCATATATTTT
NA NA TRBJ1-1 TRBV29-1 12 CSVESGNTEAFF TGCAGCGTTGAGTCGGGGAACACTGAAGCTTTCTTT
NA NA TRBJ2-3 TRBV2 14 CASSRGTSTDTQYF TGTGCCAGCAGTCGAGGCACTAGCACAGATACGCAGTATTTT
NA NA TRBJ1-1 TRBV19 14 CASSMGRPEAEAFF TGTGCCAGTAGTATGGGCCGCCCAGAGGCTGAAGCTTTCTTT
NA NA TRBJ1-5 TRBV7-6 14 CASSLDAGNQPQHF TGTGCCAGCAGCTTAGATGCTGGAAATCAGCCCCAGCATTTT
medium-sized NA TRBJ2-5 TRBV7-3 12 CASSLGAETQYF TGTGCCAGCAGCTTAGGTGCCGAGACCCAGTACTTC
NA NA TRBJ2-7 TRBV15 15 CATSREGQGVNEQYF TGTGCCACCAGCAGAGAGGGGCAGGGCGTTAACGAGCAGTACTTC
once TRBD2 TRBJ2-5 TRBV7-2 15 CASSSSGTLQETQYF TGTGCCAGCAGTTCTAGCGGGACCTTACAAGAGACCCAGTACTTC
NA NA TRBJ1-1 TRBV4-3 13 CASSQDPGPEAFF TGCGCCAGCAGCCAAGATCCAGGTCCTGAAGCTTTCTTT
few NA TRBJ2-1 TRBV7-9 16 CASSLARGGPAGEQFF TGTGCCAGCAGCCTGGCCCGGGGCGGCCCCGCAGGTGAGCAGTTCTTC
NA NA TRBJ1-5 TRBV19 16 CASSMIGEGGNQPQHF TGTGCCAGTAGTATGATAGGGGAAGGGGGCAATCAGCCCCAGCATTTT
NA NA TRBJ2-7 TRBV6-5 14 CASRRSGISYEQYF TGTGCCAGCCGAAGATCAGGGATCTCCTACGAGCAGTACTTC
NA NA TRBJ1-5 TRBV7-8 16 CASSLGFLESNQPQHF TGTGCCAGCAGTTTAGGATTTTTGGAGAGCAATCAGCCCCAGCATTTT
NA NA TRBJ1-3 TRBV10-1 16 CATASGGQNSGNTIYF TGCGCCACAGCTTCCGGTGGACAGAACTCTGGAAACACCATATATTTT
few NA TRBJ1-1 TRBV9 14 CASSVGWGPTEAFF TGTGCCAGCAGCGTAGGGTGGGGTCCCACTGAAGCTTTCTTT
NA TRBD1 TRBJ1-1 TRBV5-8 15 CASSRRQGAGTEAFF TGTGCCAGCAGTAGACGCCAGGGGGCGGGAACTGAAGCTTTCTTT
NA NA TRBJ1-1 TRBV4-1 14 CASSLRTANTEAFF TGCGCCAGCAGCCTTCGGACAGCGAACACTGAAGCTTTCTTT
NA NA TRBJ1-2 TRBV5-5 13 CASSPRGDYGYTF TGTGCCAGCAGCCCCCGGGGAGACTATGGCTACACCTTC